A selection of T cell receptor beta chains follows, all from one sample in a study of radiation and T cells in renal cell carcinoma. Repertoires were generated with immunoSEQ multiplex PCR, while TCRdb's copy carries only in-frame clones and drops some. The sample lists approximately 85,000 clones, 89% seen once, with about 6% in the top ten. The sequences come from blood, collected from a patient whose treatment included radiotherapy and nephrectomy. The receptors come from a woman in her sixties or seventies with renal cell carcinoma. The CDR3 runs from the conserved cysteine through the conserved F or W. A D gene is named only where the DNA matches it firmly. Size tells how often a clone was seen (once, few, many) or the class of an expanded clone, and some rows leave it out.

TRBJ1-2 TRBV11-2 . . TGTGCCAGCAGCTTAGAGGGCAGGGGATCTGGCTACACCTTC CASSLEGRGSGYTF
TRBJ1-2 TRBV5-5 TRBD1 . TGTGCCAGCAGCTTAACAGGGGCCAACTATGGCTACACCTTC CASSLTGANYGYTF
TRBJ1-2 TRBV19 . . TGTGCCAGTAGTATTACCGGGACAAAATTGGGCTACACCTTC CASSITGTKLGYTF
TRBJ2-7 TRBV9 . . TGTGCCAGCAGCTTTCAGGGGGGGTCCTACGAGCAGTACTTC CASSFQGGSYEQYF
TRBJ1-1 TRBV5-1 TRBD1 . TGCGCCAGCAGCTTCGGACAGGCCACTGAAGCTTTCTTT CASSFGQATEAFF
TRBJ1-6 TRBV11-3 . . TGTGCCAGCAGCCCTGCCGGGGTTAATTCACCCCTCCACTTT CASSPAGVNSPLHF
TRBJ2-7 TRBV5-4 . once TGTGCCAGCAGACGCGAAAGCTCCTGCGAGCAGTACTTC CASRRESSCEQYF
TRBJ1-2 TRBV9 . . TGTGCCAGCAGCGTAGGGGGAGGGAGTGGCTACACCTTC CASSVGGGSGYTF
TRBJ2-7 TRBV5-1 . . TGCGCCAGCAGCGTGGACGCCCACGAGCAGTACTTC CASSVDAHEQYF
TRBJ1-1 TRBV6-6 . . TGTGCCAGCAGTTACTCTGCAGGAGGGAACACTGAAGCTTTCTTT CASSYSAGGNTEAFF
TRBJ2-7 TRBV5-6 . . TGTGCCAGCAGCTTATGGGGGCTCGAGCAGTACTTC CASSLWGLEQYF
TRBJ1-3 TRBV6-6 . . TGTGCCAGCAGTTTAAGGGGGGACACCATATATTTT CASSLRGDTIYF
TRBJ2-2 TRBV7-8 . . TGTGCCAGCAGCGTTTTCTCGGCTCTATCGAACACCGGGGAGCTGTTTTTT CASSVFSALSNTGELFF
TRBJ1-2 TRBV19 TRBD1 . TGTGCCAGTAGTATAGATGGGACAGCCGGCTACACCTTC CASSIDGTAGYTF
TRBJ2-3 TRBV9 TRBD2 . TGTGCCAGCACGGGGGGTGGCACAGATACGCAGTATTTT CASTGGGTDTQYF
TRBJ2-2 TRBV19 TRBD2 . TGTGCCAGTAGTCCCCGGGGAGGGCAGAACACCGGGGAGCTGTTTTTT CASSPRGGQNTGELFF
TRBJ1-2 TRBV7-3 . . TGTGCCAGCAGCTCAGGGTTGGGAGGCTACACCTTC CASSSGLGGYTF
TRBJ1-6 TRBV19 . . TGTGCCAGTAGTCCAGACGATGGTTCACCCCTCCACTTT CASSPDDGSPLHF
TRBJ1-2 TRBV2 . . TGTGCCAGCCCACCGGGGTCCGGGGGCTACACCTTC CASPPGSGGYTF
TRBJ1-4 TRBV5-1 . . TGCGCCAGCAGCTTGTCGGGCGCAGCAACTAATGAAAAACTGTTTTTT CASSLSGAATNEKLFF
TRBJ2-1 TRBV9 . . TGTGCCAGCGGGCCCTCGGACGGATCCTACAATGAGCAGTTCTTC CASGPSDGSYNEQFF
TRBJ2-2 TRBV10-3 . once TGTGCCATCAGTGAGGGGGGGACGAACACCGGGGAGCTGTTTTTT CAISEGGTNTGELFF
TRBJ2-2 TRBV9 . . TGTGCCAGCAGCATAGGACACCCCAACACCGGGGAGCTGTTTTTT CASSIGHPNTGELFF
TRBJ1-5 TRBV19 . . TGTGCCAGTAGTAGACCGGGGACTAGCAATCAGCCCCAGCATTTT CASSRPGTSNQPQHF
TRBJ1-6 TRBV19 . . TGTGCCAGTAGTATCAAGACGTACTCACCCCTCCACTTT CASSIKTYSPLHF
TRBJ1-2 TRBV7-2 TRBD1 . TGTGCCAGCAGCCAGGACAGGGGGCCTAACTATGGCTACACCTTC CASSQDRGPNYGYTF
TRBJ1-6 TRBV7-2 . . TGTGCCAGCACCGAGACGAAAAGCTCCTATAATTCACCCCTCCACTTT CASTETKSSYNSPLHF
TRBJ2-3 TRBV30 . . TGTGCCTGGAGCCCCGGTGGGGCAGATACGCAGTATTTT CAWSPGGADTQYF
TRBJ2-7 TRBV19 TRBD1 once TGTGCCAGTAGTCTCCACAGGGGCGGCTACGAGCAGTACTTC CASSLHRGGYEQYF
TRBJ2-7 TRBV2 . . TGTGCCGTCAAGGCGCAGGCGAGGGTCTCCGAGCAGTACTTC CAVKAQARVSEQYF
TRBJ2-5 TRBV4-2 . . TGTGCCAGCAGCCAAGAACAGGCGCGTCAAGAGACCCAGTACTTC CASSQEQARQETQYF
TRBJ1-5 TRBV28 . . TGTGCCAGCAGTGGGCACAGGGAGAGTCAGCCCCAGCATTTT CASSGHRESQPQHF
TRBJ1-2 TRBV23-1 . . TGCGCCAGCAGTCAACCGCCGGACACGGGCAGGGGAGCTAACTATGGCTACACCTTC CASSQPPDTGRGANYGYTF
TRBJ2-5 TRBV9 . once TGTGCCAGCAGCGTAGGAGGAGCGGAGACCCAGTACTTC CASSVGGAETQYF
TRBJ1-4 TRBV7-2 . . TGTGCCAGCAGCTTAGATCTGGGACCGGGACATGAAAAACTGTTTTTT CASSLDLGPGHEKLFF
TRBJ1-1 TRBV19 TRBD1 few TGTGCCAGTAGTATGGGGTGGGACAGGGTCACTGAAGCTTTCTTT CASSMGWDRVTEAFF